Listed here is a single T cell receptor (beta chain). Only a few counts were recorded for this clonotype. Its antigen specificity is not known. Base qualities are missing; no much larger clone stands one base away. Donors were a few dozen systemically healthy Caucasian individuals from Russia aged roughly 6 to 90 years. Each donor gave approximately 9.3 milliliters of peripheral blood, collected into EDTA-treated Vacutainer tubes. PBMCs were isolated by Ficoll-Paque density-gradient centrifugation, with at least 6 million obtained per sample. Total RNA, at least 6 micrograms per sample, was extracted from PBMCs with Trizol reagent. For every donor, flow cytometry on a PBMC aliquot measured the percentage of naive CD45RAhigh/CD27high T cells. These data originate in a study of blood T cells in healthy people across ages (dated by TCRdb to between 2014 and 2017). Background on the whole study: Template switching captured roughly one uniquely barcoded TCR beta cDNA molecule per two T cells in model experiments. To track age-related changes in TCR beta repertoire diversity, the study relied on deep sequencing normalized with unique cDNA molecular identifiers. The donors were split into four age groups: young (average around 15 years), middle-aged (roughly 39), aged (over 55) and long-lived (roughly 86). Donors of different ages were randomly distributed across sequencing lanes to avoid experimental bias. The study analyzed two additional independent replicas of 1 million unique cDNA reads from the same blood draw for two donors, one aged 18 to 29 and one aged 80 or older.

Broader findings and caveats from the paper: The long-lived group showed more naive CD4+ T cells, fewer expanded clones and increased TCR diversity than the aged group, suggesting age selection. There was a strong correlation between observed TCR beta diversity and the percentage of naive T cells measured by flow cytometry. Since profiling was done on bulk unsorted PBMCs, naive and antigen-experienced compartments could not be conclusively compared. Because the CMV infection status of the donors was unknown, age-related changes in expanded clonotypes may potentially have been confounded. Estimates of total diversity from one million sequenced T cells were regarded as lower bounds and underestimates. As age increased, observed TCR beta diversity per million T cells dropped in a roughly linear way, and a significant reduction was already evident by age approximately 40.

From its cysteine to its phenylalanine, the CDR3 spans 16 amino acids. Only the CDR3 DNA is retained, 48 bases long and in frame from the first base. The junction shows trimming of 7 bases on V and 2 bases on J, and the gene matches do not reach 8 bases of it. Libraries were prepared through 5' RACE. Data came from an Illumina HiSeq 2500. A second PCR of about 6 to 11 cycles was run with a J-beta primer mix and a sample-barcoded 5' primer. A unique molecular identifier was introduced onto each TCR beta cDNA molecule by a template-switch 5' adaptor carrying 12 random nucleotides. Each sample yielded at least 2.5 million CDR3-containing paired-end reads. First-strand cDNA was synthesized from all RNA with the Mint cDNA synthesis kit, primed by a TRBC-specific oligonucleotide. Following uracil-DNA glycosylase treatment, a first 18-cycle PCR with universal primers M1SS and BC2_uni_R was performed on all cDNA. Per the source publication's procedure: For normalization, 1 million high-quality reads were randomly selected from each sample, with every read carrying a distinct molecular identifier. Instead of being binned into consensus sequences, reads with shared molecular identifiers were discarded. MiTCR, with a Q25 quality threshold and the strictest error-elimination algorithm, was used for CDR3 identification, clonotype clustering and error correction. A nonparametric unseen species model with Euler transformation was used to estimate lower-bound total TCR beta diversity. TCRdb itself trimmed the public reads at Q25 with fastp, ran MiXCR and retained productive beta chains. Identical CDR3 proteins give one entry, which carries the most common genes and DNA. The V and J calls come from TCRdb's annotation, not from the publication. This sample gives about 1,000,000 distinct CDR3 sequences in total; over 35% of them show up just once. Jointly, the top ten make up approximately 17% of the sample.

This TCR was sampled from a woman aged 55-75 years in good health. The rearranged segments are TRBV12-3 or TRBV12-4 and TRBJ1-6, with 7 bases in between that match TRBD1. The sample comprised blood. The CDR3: CASTKTGRAYNSPLHF. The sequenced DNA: TGTGCCAGCACCAAGACAGGGAGGGCCTATAATTCACCCCTCCACTTT.